These 27 T cell receptor beta chains originate from one sample sequenced in a study of radiotherapy plus CTLA-4 blockade in lung cancer. Sequencing used immunoSEQ multiplex PCR; TCRdb keeps in-frame clones, though not all of them. In the table there are 70,000 to 95,000 clones, about 83% of which are singletons. The input for sequencing was peripheral blood, taken from a patient treated with radiotherapy plus ipilimumab. All receptors come from a human donor with non-small cell lung cancer that progressed on radiotherapy plus ipilimumab.

V usage is TRBV7-9 and J usage is TRBJ2-1, with 14 bases aligning to TRBD2. The V segment lost 4 bases and the J segment 13 bases; nucleotides outside the gene matches: 9. The CDR3 sequence is 15 residues long. From germline, CDR1 is SEHNR and CDR2 FQNEAQ (reference sequence). As DNA, the CDR3 is TGTGCCAGCAGCTCCGGACTAGCGGGGGGTGAGATCCAGTTCTTC. Its protein is CASSSGLAGGEIQFF.

J is TRBJ2-5 and V is TRBV2; D is possibly TRBD1 (5 bases). TRBJ2-7 explains the end of the DNA better; the J call may be wrong. The CDR3 runs 15 residues. Germline CDR1 reads SNHLY; CDR2 reads FYNNEI. CDR3 in amino acids: CASSGGPQGPYEQYF. The CDR3 region has the DNA TGTGCCAGCAGTGGGGGCCCCCAGGGTCCCTACGAGCAGTACTTC.

This clone occurred a few times. The chain is built from TRBV9 and TRBJ1-3; no definite D call. CDR3 length: 13 residues. Trimming took off 3 bases at V and 4 bases at J, with 8 bases between the two ends. Germline values: CDR1 SGDLS, CDR2 YYNGEE. For the CDR3, the DNA is TGTGCCAGCAGCGAAGATGGGGGAAACACCATATATTTT. Translating it yields CASSEDGGNTIYF.

The genes are TRBV5-1 and TRBJ1-6, with a possible D match to TRBD1 (6 bases). Trimming stripped 2 bases from V and 8 bases from J, with 11 bases between. CDR1 is SGHRS and CDR2 is YFSETQ in the germline V gene. This CDR3 comprises 14 residues. CDR3 DNA: TGCGCCAGCAGCTTAGGGGGGCAGGATTCACCCCTCCACTTT. This sequence encodes CASSLGGQDSPLHF. Complete variable domain (other parts from reference TRBV5-1 and TRBJ1-6): KAGVTQTPRYLIKTRGQQVTLSCSPISGHRSVSWYQQTPGQGLQFLFEYFSETQRNKGNFPGRFSGRQFSNSRSEMNVSTLELGDSALYLCASSLGGQDSPLHFGNGTRLTVT.

The CDR3 DNA reads TGTGCCAGCGGATTCGGTTCGAACACTGAAGCTTTCTTT. This codes for CASGFGSNTEAFF. The chain has TRBV9 and TRBJ1-1; D is uncertain. Germline V gene data show CDR1 as SGDLS and CDR2 as YYNGEE. This CDR3 has 13 amino acids. V was trimmed by 7 bases and J by 1 base, leaving 11 bases between them.

V usage is TRBV6-5 and J usage is TRBJ1-3; D remains unclear. V was clipped by 6 bases and J by 4 bases, with 10 bases between them. There are 13 residues in the CDR3. CDR1 is MNHEY, CDR2 SVGAGI, per germline. CDR3 region: CASRPREGNTIYF. CDR3 bases: TGTGCCAGCAGACCTAGGGAAGGAAACACCATATATTTT.

The chain employs TRBV11-2 and TRBJ2-1, with TRBD1 matching 7 bases. CDR3 length: 17 amino acids. Germline-derived CDR1 and CDR2 are SGHAT and FQNNGV. Losses at the gene ends were 1 base for V and 3 bases for J; bases not matched to a gene: 9. The CDR3 sequence is CASSLGAGDSFYNEQFF. The CDR3 DNA follows: TGTGCCAGCAGCTTAGGGGCTGGGGACAGCTTCTACAATGAGCAGTTCTTC.

The chain joins TRBV2 to TRBJ1-5; the match to TRBD1 covers 7 bases. J was trimmed by 4 bases and V by 6 bases; bases with no gene match: 9. CDR3 length: 15 residues. Germline V CDR1 and CDR2: SNHLY, FYNNEI. The CDR3 reads CASRSRTGSNQPQHF. The CDR3 DNA reads as TGTGCCAGCAGGTCAAGGACAGGTTCTAATCAGCCCCAGCATTTT.

With respect to this clone: The junction shows a germline mismatch at one end, possibly a read error. The chain combines TRBV14 with TRBJ1-6; D not resolved. Looked up from germline, CDR1 is SGHDN and CDR2 is FVKESK. CDR3 length equals 12 residues. The DNA of the CDR3 is TGTGCCAGCAGCCAAGTGGGGTCACCCCTCAACTTT. Translation gives CASSQVGSPLNF.

CDR3 residues: CASRTGDTTTNEKLFF. The CDR3 DNA follows: TGCGCCAGCAGAACAGGGGACACCACAACTAATGAAAAACTGTTTTTT. The chain has TRBV5-1 and TRBJ1-4, with 7 nucleotides matching TRBD1. The CDR3 covers 16 residues. After removal of 5 bases from V and 0 bases from J, the junction contained 7 bases not matched to a gene. Looked up from germline, CDR1 is SGHRS and CDR2 is YFSETQ.

This clone was recorded a few times. The chain is built from TRBV11-2 and TRBJ2-2; possibly TRBD1 for D (6 bases). Trimming stripped 4 bases from V and 4 bases from J, with 13 bases between. Looked up from germline, CDR1 is SGHAT and CDR2 is FQNNGV. The CDR3 sequence is 15 residues long. In nucleotides, the CDR3 is TGTGCCAGCAGCTCCGGACAGACATTCACCGGGGAGCTGTTTTTT. This sequence encodes CASSSGQTFTGELFF.

The gene calls are TRBV9 and TRBJ2-3; D not resolved. There are 12 residues in the CDR3. CDR1 SGDLS and CDR2 YYNGEE come from the germline V gene. Trimming pared 3 bases from V and 2 bases from J, leaving 4 bases between. In nucleotides, the CDR3 is TGTGCCAGCAGCGGCCACACAGATACGCAGTATTTT. This encodes CASSGHTDTQYF.

The chain joins TRBV4-3 to TRBJ2-1, with 12 bases lining up with TRBD2. The germline CDR1 and CDR2 sequences are LGHNA and YSLEER. V gave up 0 bases and J gave up 0 bases; unmatched junction bases: 9. There are 20 residues in the CDR3. This CDR3 reads CASSQDLWTSGTSSYNEQFF. The CDR3 coding sequence is TGCGCCAGCAGCCAAGATCTTTGGACTAGCGGGACTAGCTCCTACAATGAGCAGTTCTTC.

The V gene is TRBV19, the J gene TRBJ2-7; the D gene is possibly TRBD1 (6 bases). The CDR3 loop spans 17 amino acids. The germline V gene has CDR1 LNHDA and CDR2 SQIVND (reference sequence). V gave up 6 bases and J gave up 3 bases, with 24 bases separating them. CDR3 in amino acids: CASRGGSDSGRGYEQYF. The CDR3 nucleotides are TGTGCCAGTAGAGGGGGATCAGACAGCGGAAGGGGCTACGAGCAGTACTTC.

This rearrangement joins TRBV5-1 to TRBJ2-5; 8 nucleotides align to TRBD1. With V trimmed by 4 bases and J by 5 bases, 13 bases remained unmatched. CDR3 length: 16 residues. Germline lookup yields CDR1 SGHRS and CDR2 YFSETQ. CDR3 amino acids: CASSRGQGVGGETQYF. As DNA, the CDR3 is TGCGCCAGCAGCCGAGGACAGGGTGTCGGTGGGGAGACCCAGTACTTC.

The chain carries TRBV18 and TRBJ2-7; D call uncertain. The CDR3 extends over 12 amino acids. The germline gives CDR1 KGHSH, CDR2 LQKENI. The V and J ends lost 2 bases and 2 bases respectively, with 4 bases between them. In DNA, the CDR3 is TGTGCCAGCTCACCAGGGCCCTACGAGCAGTACTTC. Protein sequence: CASSPGPYEQYF.

The genes are TRBV6-1 and TRBJ2-2, with D possibly being TRBD1 or TRBD2 (5 bases each). V gave up 9 bases and J gave up 7 bases, with 12 bases separating them. Germline V gene lookup returns CDR1 MNHNS and CDR2 SASEGT. This CDR3 has 12 amino acids. The CDR3, as DNA: TGTGCCAGTATCAGGGACCTCGGGGAGCTGTTTTTT. This translates into CASIRDLGELFF.

The chain has TRBV15 and TRBJ1-2, with D hard to call. This CDR3 region has 12 residues. Between the trimmed V and J ends, which lost 1 base and 3 bases, there was a span of 3 bases. Per the germline V gene, CDR1 is LNHNV and CDR2 is YYDKDF (reference sequence). The CDR3 here is CATSRGDYGYTF. In DNA form, the CDR3 reads TGTGCCACCAGCAGAGGGGACTATGGCTACACCTTC.

This clone was recorded once. The chain carries TRBV27 and TRBJ2-3; possible D gene TRBD1, 7 bases. Trimming pared 3 bases from V and 2 bases from J, leaving 18 bases between. There are 17 residues in the CDR3. Germline V CDR1 and CDR2: MNHEY, SMNVEV (reference sequence). Here the CDR3 DNA reads TGTGCCAGCAGTTTTTGGGCGGGACAGTACCTCACAGATACGCAGTATTTT. Translated, it gives CASSFWAGQYLTDTQYF.

The rearrangement uses TRBV9 and TRBJ1-2; D gene uncertain. The CDR3 contains 16 residues. Trimming pared 4 bases from V and 0 bases from J, leaving 16 bases between. Germline V lookup: CDR1 SGDLS, CDR2 YYNGEE. The CDR3 region is CASSPISRGSNYGYTF. The CDR3 DNA reads TGTGCCAGCAGCCCTATCTCTAGAGGGTCTAACTATGGCTACACCTTC.

This clone was counted a single time. The genes are TRBV18 and TRBJ2-7; 10 bases align to TRBD1. J was trimmed by 3 bases and V by 5 bases; bases with no gene match: 4. Germline V lookup: CDR1 KGHSH, CDR2 LQKENI. This CDR3 region has 14 residues. The CDR3 DNA is TGTGCCAGCTCATACCGGGACAGGGGCTACGAGCAGTACTTC. This encodes CASSYRDRGYEQYF.

This chain links TRBV6-5 with TRBJ2-1; 8 bases are shared with TRBD2. Germline V gene lookup returns CDR1 MNHEY and CDR2 SVGAGI. CDR3 length equals 15 residues. V dropped 6 bases and J dropped 5; count of bases not matched to a gene: 9. CDR3 loop: CASSGGAVKNNEQFF. In DNA form, the CDR3 reads TGTGCCAGCAGCGGGGGGGCCGTAAAGAACAATGAGCAGTTCTTC.

The rearrangement uses TRBV6-5 and TRBJ2-5; 7 positions agree with TRBD2. V gave up 0 bases and J gave up 4 bases; unmatched junction bases: 8. CDR1 is MNHEY, CDR2 SVGAGI, per germline. This CDR3 has 16 amino acids. The CDR3 DNA reads as TGTGCCAGCAGTTACTCGGGCGTCTCGGGGGGAGAGACCCAGTACTTC. Its translation: CASSYSGVSGGETQYF.

The rearrangement links TRBV28 to TRBJ2-1; D is perhaps TRBD1 (6 bases). Germline CDR1 is MDHEN and CDR2 is SYDVKM. Trimming removed 7 bases from V and 0 bases from J, with 10 bases in between. This CDR3 contains 14 residues. CDR3 sequence (DNA): TGTGCCAGCATAGGGGGACCCTCCTACAATGAGCAGTTCTTC. Residues: CASIGGPSYNEQFF.

V and J are TRBV28 and TRBJ1-2; the match to TRBD1 covers 8 bases. CDR1 is MDHEN, CDR2 SYDVKM, per germline. V trimming: 4 bases; J trimming: 4 bases; junction bases outside the gene matches: 11. The CDR3 runs 16 residues. As DNA, the CDR3 is TGTGCCAGCAGTTCTCCTTCAGGCAGGGGGCCCTATGGCTACACCTTC. This translates into CASSSPSGRGPYGYTF.

This sequence joins TRBV14 and TRBJ1-2; possibly TRBD1 for D (5 bases). In germline, CDR1 is SGHDN, CDR2 FVKESK. V lost 4 bases to trimming and J lost 3 bases, with 9 bases between them. The CDR3 is 13 residues long. CDR3 amino acids: CASSRDLDYGYTF. The CDR3 DNA sequence: TGTGCCAGCAGCCGGGACCTGGACTATGGCTACACCTTC.

The J gene is TRBJ2-5, the V gene TRBV28, with 7 positions matching TRBD2. This CDR3 spans 14 amino acids. Germline CDR1 MDHEN, CDR2 SYDVKM. The V gene end was trimmed by 3 bases and the J gene end by 6 bases; junction bases not matched to a gene: 7. DNA of the CDR3: TGTGCCAGCAGTTTTTTGGGGGGGGTAAAGACCCAGTACTTC. It specifies CASSFLGGVKTQYF.